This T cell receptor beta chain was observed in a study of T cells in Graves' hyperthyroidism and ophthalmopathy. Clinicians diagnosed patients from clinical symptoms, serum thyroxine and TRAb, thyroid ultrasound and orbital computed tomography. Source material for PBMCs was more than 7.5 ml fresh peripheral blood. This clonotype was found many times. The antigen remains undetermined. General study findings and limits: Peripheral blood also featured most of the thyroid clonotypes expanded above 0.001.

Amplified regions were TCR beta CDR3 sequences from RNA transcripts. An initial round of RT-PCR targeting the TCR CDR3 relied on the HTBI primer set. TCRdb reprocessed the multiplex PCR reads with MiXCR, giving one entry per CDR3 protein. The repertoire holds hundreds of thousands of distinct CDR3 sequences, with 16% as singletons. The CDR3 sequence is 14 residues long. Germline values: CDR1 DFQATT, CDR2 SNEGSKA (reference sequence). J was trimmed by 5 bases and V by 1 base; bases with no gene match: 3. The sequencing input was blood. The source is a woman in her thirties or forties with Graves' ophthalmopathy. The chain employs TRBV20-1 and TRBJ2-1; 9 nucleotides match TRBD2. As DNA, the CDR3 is TGCAGTGCTAGAGGACTAGCGGAGCACAATGAGCAGTTCTTC. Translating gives CSARGLAEHNEQFF.